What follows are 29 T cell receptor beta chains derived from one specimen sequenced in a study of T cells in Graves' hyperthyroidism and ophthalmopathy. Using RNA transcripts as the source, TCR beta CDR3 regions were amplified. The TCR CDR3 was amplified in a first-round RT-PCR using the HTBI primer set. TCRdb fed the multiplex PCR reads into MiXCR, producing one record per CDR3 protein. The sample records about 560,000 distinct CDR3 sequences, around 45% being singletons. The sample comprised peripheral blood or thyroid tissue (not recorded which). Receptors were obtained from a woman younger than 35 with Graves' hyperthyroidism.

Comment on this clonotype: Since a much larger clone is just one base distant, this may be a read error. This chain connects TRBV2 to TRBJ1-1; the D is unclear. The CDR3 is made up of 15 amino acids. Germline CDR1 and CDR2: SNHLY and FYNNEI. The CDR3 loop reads CVSSDKSYMNTEAFF. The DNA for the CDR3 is TGTGTCAGCAGTGATAAGTCCTACATGAACACTGAAGCTTTCTTT.

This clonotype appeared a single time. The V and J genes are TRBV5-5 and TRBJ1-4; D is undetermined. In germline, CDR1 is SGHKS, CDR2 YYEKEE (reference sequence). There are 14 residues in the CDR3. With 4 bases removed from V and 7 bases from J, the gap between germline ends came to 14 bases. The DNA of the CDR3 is TGTGCCAGCAGCCGGCTCGGGGTTCGTGAAAAACTGTTTTTT. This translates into CASSRLGVREKLFF.

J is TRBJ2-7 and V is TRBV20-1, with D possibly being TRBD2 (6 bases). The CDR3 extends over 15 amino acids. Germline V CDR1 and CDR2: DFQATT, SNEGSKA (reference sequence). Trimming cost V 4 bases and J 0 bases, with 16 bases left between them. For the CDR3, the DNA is TGCAGTGCTATTGAATGGGCGGGGCTCTCCTACGAGCAGTACTTC. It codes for CSAIEWAGLSYEQYF.

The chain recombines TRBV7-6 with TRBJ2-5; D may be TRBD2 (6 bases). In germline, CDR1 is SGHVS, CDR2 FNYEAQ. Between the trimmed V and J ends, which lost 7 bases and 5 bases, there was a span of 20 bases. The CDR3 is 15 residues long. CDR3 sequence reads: CASNPRAEGRETQYF. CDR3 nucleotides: TGTGCCAGCAACCCCAGGGCGGAGGGACGCGAGACCCAGTACTTC.

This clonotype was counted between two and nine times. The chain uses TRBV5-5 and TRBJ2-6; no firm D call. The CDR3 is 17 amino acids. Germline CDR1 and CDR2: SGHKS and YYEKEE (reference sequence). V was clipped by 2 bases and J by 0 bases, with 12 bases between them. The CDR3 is CASSLGRETSGANVLTF. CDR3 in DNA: TGTGCCAGCAGCTTAGGAAGGGAAACCTCTGGGGCCAACGTCCTGACTTTC.

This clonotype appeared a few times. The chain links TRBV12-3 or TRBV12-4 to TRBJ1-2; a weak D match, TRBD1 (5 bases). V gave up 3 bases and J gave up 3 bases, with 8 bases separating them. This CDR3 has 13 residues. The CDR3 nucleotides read TGTGCCAGCAGTTTGGCAGGGTACTATGGCTACACCTTC. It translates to CASSLAGYYGYTF.

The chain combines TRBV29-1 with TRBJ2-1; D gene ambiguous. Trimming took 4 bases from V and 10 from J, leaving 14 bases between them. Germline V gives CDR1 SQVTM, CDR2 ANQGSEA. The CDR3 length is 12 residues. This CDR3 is CSVALKEAEQFF. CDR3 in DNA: TGCAGCGTTGCCTTAAAAGAAGCGGAGCAGTTCTTC.

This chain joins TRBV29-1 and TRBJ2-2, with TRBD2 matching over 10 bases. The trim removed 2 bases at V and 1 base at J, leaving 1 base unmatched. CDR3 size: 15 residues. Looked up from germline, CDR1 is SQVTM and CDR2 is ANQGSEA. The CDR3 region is CSVETSGVNTGELFF. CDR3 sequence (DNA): TGCAGCGTTGAAACTAGCGGGGTGAACACCGGGGAGCTGTTTTTT.

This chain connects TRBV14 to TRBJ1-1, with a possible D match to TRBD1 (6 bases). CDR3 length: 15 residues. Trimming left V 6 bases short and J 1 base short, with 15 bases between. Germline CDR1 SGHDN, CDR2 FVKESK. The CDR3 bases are TGTGCCAGCAGGACCGGGACACGAGAGAACACTGAAGCTTTCTTT. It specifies CASRTGTRENTEAFF.

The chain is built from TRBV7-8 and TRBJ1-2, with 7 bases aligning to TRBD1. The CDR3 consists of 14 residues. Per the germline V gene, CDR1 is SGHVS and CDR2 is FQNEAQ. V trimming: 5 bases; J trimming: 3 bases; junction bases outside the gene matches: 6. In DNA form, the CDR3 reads TGTGCCAGCAGCACCCTGACAGGGCACTATGGCTACACCTTC. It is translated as CASSTLTGHYGYTF. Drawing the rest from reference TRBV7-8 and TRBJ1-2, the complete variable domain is GAGVSQSPRYKVAKRGQDVALRCDPISGHVSLFWYQQALGQGPEFLTYFQNEAQLDKSGLPSDRFFAERPEGSVSTLKIQRTQQEDSAVYLCASSTLTGHYGYTFGSGTRLTVV.

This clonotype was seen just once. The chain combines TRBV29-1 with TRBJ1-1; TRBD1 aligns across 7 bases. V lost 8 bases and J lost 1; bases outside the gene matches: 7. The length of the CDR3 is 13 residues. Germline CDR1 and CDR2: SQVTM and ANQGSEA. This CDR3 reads CSSLDRANTEAFF. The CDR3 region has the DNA TGCAGCAGCCTCGACAGGGCGAACACTGAAGCTTTCTTT.

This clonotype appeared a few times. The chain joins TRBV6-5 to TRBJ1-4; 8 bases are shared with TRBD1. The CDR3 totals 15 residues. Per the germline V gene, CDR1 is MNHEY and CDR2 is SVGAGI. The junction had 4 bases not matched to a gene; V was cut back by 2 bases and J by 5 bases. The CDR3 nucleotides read TGTGCCAGCAGTTACCTGGGACAGGAAAATGAAAAACTGTTTTTT. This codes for CASSYLGQENEKLFF.

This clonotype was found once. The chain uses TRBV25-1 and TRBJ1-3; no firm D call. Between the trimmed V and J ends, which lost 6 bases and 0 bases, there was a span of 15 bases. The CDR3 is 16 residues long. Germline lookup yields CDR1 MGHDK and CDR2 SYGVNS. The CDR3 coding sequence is TGTGCCAGCAGCCAAGATCGGGCGGGCTCTGGAAACACCATATATTTT. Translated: CASSQDRAGSGNTIYF.

The CDR3 is CSANRFQETQYF. As DNA, the CDR3 is TGCAGTGCTAATCGGTTCCAAGAGACCCAGTACTTC. The chain uses TRBV20-1 and TRBJ2-5, with D unclear. The V gene lost 4 bases and the J gene lost 1 base, with 7 bases spanning the gap. The CDR3 runs to 12 residues. CDR1 and CDR2 (germline): DFQATT, SNEGSKA (reference sequence).

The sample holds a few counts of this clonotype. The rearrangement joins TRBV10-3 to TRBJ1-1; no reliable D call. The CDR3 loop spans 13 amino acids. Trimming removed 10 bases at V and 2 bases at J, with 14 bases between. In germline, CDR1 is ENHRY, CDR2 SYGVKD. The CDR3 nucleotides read TGTGCCAGCACCCCACATAGTAACACTGAAGCTTTCTTT. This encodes CASTPHSNTEAFF.

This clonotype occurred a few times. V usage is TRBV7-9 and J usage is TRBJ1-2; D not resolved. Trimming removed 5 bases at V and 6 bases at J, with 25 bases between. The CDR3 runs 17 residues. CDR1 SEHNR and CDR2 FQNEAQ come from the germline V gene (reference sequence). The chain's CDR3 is CASSVGSIGRSQHGYTF. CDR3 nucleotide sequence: TGTGCCAGCAGCGTAGGAAGTATCGGGCGTTCTCAGCATGGCTACACCTTC.

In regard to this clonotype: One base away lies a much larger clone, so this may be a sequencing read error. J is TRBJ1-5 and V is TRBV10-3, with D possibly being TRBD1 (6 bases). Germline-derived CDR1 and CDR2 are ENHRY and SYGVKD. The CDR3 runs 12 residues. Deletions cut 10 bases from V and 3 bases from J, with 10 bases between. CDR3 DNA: TGTGCCACCGGACAGACCAATCAGCCCCAGCATTTT. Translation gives CATGQTNQPQHF.

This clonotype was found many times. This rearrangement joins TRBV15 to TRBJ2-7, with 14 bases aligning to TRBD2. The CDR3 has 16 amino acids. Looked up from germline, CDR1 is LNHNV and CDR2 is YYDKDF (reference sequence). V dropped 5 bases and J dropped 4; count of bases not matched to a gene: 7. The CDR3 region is CATSRGLAGGLYEQYF. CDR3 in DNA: TGTGCCACCAGCCGCGGACTAGCGGGAGGATTGTACGAGCAGTACTTC.

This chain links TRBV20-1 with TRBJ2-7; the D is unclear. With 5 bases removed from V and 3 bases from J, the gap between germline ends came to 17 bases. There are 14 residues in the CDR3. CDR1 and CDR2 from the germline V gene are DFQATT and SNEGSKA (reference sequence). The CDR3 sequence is CSALMAGPFYEQYF. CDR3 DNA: TGCAGTGCTTTGATGGCAGGTCCTTTCTACGAGCAGTACTTC.

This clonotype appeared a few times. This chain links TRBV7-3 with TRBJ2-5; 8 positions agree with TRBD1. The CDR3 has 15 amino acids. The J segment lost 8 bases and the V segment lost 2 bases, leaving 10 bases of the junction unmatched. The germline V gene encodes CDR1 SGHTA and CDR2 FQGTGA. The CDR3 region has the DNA TGTGCCAGCAGCTTAGAGGGGGGACAGGTTGGAACCCAGTACTTC. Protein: CASSLEGGQVGTQYF.

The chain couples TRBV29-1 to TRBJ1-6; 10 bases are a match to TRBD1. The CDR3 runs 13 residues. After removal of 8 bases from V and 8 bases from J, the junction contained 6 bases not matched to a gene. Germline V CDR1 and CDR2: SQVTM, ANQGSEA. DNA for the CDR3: TGCAGCTTGGGCGGACAGGGGGATTCACCCCTCCACTTT. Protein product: CSLGGQGDSPLHF.

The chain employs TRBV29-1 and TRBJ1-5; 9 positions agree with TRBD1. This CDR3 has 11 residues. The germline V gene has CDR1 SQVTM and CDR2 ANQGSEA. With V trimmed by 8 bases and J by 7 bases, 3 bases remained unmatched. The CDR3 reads CSQDRGQPQHF. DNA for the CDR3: TGCAGCCAGGACAGGGGACAGCCCCAGCATTTT.

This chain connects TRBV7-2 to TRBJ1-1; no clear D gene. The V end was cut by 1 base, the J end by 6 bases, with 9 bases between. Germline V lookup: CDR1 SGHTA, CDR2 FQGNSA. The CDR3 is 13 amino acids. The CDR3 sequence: CASSLDPAAEAFF. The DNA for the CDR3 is TGTGCCAGCAGCTTAGATCCCGCGGCTGAAGCTTTCTTT.

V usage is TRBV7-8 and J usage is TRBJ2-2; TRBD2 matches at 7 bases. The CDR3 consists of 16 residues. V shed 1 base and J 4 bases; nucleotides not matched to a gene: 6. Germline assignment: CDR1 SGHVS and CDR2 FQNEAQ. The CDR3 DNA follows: TGTGCCAGCAGCTTAGGGCTAGCGGTGCCCACCGGGGAGCTGTTTTTT. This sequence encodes CASSLGLAVPTGELFF.

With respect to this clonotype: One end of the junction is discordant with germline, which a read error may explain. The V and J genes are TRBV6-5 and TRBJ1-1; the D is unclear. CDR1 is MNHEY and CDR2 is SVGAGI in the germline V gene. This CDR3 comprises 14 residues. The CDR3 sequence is CAISYRPYSVRAFF. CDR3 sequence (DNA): TGTGCCATCAGTTACCGGCCTTATTCGGTCCGGGCTTTCTTT.

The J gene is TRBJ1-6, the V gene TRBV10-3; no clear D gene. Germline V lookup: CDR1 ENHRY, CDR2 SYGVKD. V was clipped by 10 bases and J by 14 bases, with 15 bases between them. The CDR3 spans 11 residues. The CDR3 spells CATNGIQALHF. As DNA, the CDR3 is TGTGCCACGAACGGAATTCAGGCCCTCCACTTT.

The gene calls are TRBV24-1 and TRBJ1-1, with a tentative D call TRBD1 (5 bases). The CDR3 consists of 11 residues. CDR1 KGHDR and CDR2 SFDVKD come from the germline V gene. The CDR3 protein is CATGTVTEAFF. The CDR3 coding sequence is TGTGCAACCGGGACGGTCACTGAAGCTTTCTTT.

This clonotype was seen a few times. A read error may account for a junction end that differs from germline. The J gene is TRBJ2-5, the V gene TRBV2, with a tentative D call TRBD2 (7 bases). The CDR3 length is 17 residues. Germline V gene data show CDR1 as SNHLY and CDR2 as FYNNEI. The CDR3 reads CASSFSLMGGAAETQYF. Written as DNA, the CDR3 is TGCGCCAGCAGCTTCTCGTTGATGGGGGGGGCAGCGGAGACCCAGTACTTC.

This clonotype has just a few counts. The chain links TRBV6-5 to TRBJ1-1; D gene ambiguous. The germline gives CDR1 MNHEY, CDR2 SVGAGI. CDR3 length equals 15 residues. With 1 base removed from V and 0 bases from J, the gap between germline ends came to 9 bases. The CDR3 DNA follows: TGTGCCAGCAGTTACTACCCAGCCATGAACACTGAAGCTTTCTTT. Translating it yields CASSYYPAMNTEAFF.